These 14 T cell receptor beta chains came from one sample sequenced in a study of cytomegalovirus exposure and HLA in healthy donors (dated by TCRdb to 2016 to 2017). Receptor amplification or capture employed the immunoSEQ multiplex PCR assay. For the multiplex PCR, a mixture combining 60 forward primers for TCR Vbeta segments and 13 reverse primers for TCR Jbeta segments was used. Sourced from immuneACCESS, this table was stored by TCRdb with only in-frame sequences that have V and J called. A share of the clones is absent; for the studies checked, an unresolved V gene accounts for under half, and the remainder has no known explanation. The table for this sample lists some 120,000 clones; over 60% of them were counted only once. The ten largest clones add up to roughly 3.1% of the sample. Specimen: PBMCs. The origin of the receptors is a man aged 30 to 45 in good health and CMV-seronegative.

The rearrangement uses TRBV7-9 and TRBJ2-7; 8 positions agree with TRBD1. Germline CDR1 SEHNR, CDR2 FQNEAQ (reference sequence). The J segment lost 2 bases and the V segment lost 5 bases, leaving 5 bases of the junction unmatched. This CDR3 comprises 14 residues. This CDR3 is CASSPGQATYEQYF. The DNA for the CDR3 is TGTGCCAGCAGCCCGGGACAGGCAACCTACGAGCAGTACTTC.

The gene calls are TRBV30 and TRBJ2-7; 9 bases fit TRBD1. After removal of 1 base from V and 12 bases from J, the junction contained 13 bases not matched to a gene. The CDR3 covers 14 residues. CDR1 and CDR2 (germline): GTSNPN, SVGIG (reference sequence). The CDR3 DNA is TGTGCCTGGAGTGGACCGGGACAGGGTACTACGGTGTACTTC. Its translation: CAWSGPGQGTTVYF.

This clone was counted only a few times. The V gene is TRBV5-1, the J gene TRBJ2-3; tentative D call: TRBD2 (5 bases). The germline CDR1 and CDR2 sequences are SGHRS and YFSETQ. V was shortened by 0 bases and J by 3 bases, with 11 bases between the two germline ends. This CDR3 region has 15 residues. The DNA of the CDR3 is TGCGCCAGCAGCTTGGTCGCTAGCAGTACAGATACGCAGTATTTT. Its translation is CASSLVASSTDTQYF.

The rearrangement uses TRBV6-6 and TRBJ1-5; TRBD1 agrees at 12 bases. The CDR3 contains 15 residues. V trimming: 0 bases; J trimming: 11 bases; junction bases outside the gene matches: 5. Germline loops: CDR1 MNHNY, CDR2 SVGAGI (reference sequence). CDR3 sequence (DNA): TGTGCCAGCAGTTACTCGGGGACAGGGGGCTGGACCCAGCATTTT. This gives the protein CASSYSGTGGWTQHF.

The chain employs TRBV18 and TRBJ2-7; weak D call: TRBD1 (5 bases). Germline CDR1 reads KGHSH; CDR2 reads LQKENI. The CDR3 has 15 residues. The ends were cut back, 4 bases at V and 5 bases at J, with 18 bases in the middle. CDR3: CASSLFLPGNDEQYF. Written as DNA, the CDR3 is TGTGCCAGCTCACTCTTCTTGCCAGGGAACGACGAGCAGTACTTC. Full variable domain (rest looked up from reference TRBV18 and TRBJ2-7): NAGVMQNPRHLVRRRGQEARLRCSPMKGHSHVYWYRQLPEEGLKFMVYLQKENIIDESGMPKERFSAEFPKEGPSILRIQQVVRGDSAAYFCASSLFLPGNDEQYFGPGTRLTVT.

The chain is built from TRBV7-3 and TRBJ1-1; tentatively, D is TRBD1 (6 bases). V lost 0 bases, J lost 4 bases, and 6 bases lay in between. In germline, CDR1 is SGHTA, CDR2 FQGTGA. CDR3 length equals 13 residues. CDR3 sequence reads: CASSLTTGTEAFF. CDR3 in DNA: TGTGCCAGCAGCTTAACGACAGGCACTGAAGCTTTCTTT.

This clone was seen a few times. This sequence joins TRBV7-2 and TRBJ2-5, with a weak D call TRBD2 (5 bases). V lost 4 bases to trimming and J lost 5 bases, with 20 bases between them. The germline gives CDR1 SGHTA, CDR2 FQGNSA. The CDR3 length is 16 residues. The CDR3 region has the DNA TGTGCCAGCAGCTCCGGGGTCGGATTACGCGTGGAGACCCAGTACTTC. Translated: CASSSGVGLRVETQYF.

The chain uses TRBV30 and TRBJ2-2; 8 nucleotides match TRBD2. The CDR3 is 14 amino acids. The junction had 3 bases not matched to a gene; V was cut back by 3 bases and J by 3 bases. CDR1 is GTSNPN and CDR2 is SVGIG in the germline V gene (reference sequence). The CDR3 bases are TGTGCCTGGAGGGTTAGCGGGGACACCGGGGAGCTGTTTTTT. Its translation is CAWRVSGDTGELFF.

The CDR3 nucleotides are TGTGCCAGTCTCGGACAGGGAAACTATGGCTACACCTTC. Protein product: CASLGQGNYGYTF. J is TRBJ1-2 and V is TRBV19, with 8 positions matching TRBD1. Unmatched junction bases numbered 4, after V lost 8 bases and J lost 2 bases. Germline assignment: CDR1 LNHDA and CDR2 SQIVND (reference sequence). CDR3 size: 13 residues.

V and J are TRBV6-4 and TRBJ2-1, with 8 bases lining up with TRBD1. Per germline, CDR1 MRHNA and CDR2 SNTAGT. The V and J ends lost 3 bases and 1 base, in that order; junction bases with no gene match: 2. This CDR3 is built from 15 residues. The CDR3 region is CASSDQGASYNEQFF. The CDR3 DNA is TGTGCCAGCAGTGATCAGGGGGCTTCCTACAATGAGCAGTTCTTC.

The chain carries TRBV7-8 and TRBJ2-2; tentatively, D is TRBD2 (7 bases). CDR1 and CDR2 (germline): SGHVS, FQNEAQ. V lost 0 bases and J lost 1, with 18 bases in between. This CDR3 spans 19 amino acids. Written as DNA, the CDR3 is TGTGCCAGCAGCTTAGCGTTGGGAGGGGGATCCTTGAACACCGGGGAGCTGTTTTTT. This translates into CASSLALGGGSLNTGELFF.

Only a few counts were recorded for this clone. J is TRBJ2-1 and V is TRBV30; D may be TRBD2 (5 bases). Germline V gene data show CDR1 as GTSNPN and CDR2 as SVGIG (reference sequence). CDR3 size: 13 residues. Trimming took 0 bases from V and 10 from J, leaving 13 bases between them. The CDR3 loop is CAWSVARGYEQFF. CDR3 coding DNA: TGTGCCTGGAGTGTAGCCCGAGGGTACGAGCAGTTCTTC. Together with reference TRBV30 and TRBJ2-1, the CDR3 gives the full variable domain: SQTIHQWPATLVQPVGSPLSLECTVEGTSNPNLYWYRQAAGRGLQLLFYSVGIGQISSEVPQNLSASRPQDRQFILSSKKLLLSDSGFYLCAWSVARGYEQFFGPGTRLTVL.

The rearrangement links TRBV6-5 to TRBJ1-2; 7 bases are shared with TRBD1. CDR3 length equals 15 residues. Germline CDR1 reads MNHEY; CDR2 reads SVGAGI. Unmatched junction bases numbered 9, after V lost 4 bases and J lost 4 bases. CDR3 nucleotide sequence: TGTGCCAGCAGTTCCCTCGTAAGGGGGCCCTATGGCTACACCTTC. This encodes CASSSLVRGPYGYTF.

The chain links TRBV6-5 to TRBJ1-2, with D perhaps matching TRBD1 (5 bases). Per germline, CDR1 MNHEY and CDR2 SVGAGI. This CDR3 has 13 amino acids. V gave up 4 bases and J gave up 2 bases, with 8 bases separating them. The CDR3 spells CASSLTANYGYTF. The CDR3, as DNA: TGTGCCAGCAGTTTGACAGCGAACTATGGCTACACCTTC.